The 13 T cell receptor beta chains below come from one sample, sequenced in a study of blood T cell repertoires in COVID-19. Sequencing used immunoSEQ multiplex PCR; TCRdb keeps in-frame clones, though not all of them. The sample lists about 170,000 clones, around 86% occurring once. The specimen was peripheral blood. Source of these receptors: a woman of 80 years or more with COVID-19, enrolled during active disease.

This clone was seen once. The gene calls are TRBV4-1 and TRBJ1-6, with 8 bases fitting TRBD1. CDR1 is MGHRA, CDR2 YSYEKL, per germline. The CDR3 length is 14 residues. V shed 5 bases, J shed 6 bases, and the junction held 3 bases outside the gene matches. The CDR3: CASSLDRANSPLHF. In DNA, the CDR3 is TGCGCCAGCAGCTTGGACAGGGCTAATTCACCCCTCCACTTT.

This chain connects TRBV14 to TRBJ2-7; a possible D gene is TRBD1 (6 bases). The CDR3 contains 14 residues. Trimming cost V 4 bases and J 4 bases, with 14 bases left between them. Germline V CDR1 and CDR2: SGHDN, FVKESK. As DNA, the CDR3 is TGTGCCAGCAGCCCCCGGGACAAGGGATACGAGCAGTACTTC. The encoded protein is CASSPRDKGYEQYF.

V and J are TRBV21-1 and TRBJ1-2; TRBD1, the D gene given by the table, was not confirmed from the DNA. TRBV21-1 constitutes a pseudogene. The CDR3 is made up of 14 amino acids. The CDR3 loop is CARFYRDTNYGYTF. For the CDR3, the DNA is TGTGCCAGGTTCTACCGGGACACCAATTATGGCTACACCTTC.

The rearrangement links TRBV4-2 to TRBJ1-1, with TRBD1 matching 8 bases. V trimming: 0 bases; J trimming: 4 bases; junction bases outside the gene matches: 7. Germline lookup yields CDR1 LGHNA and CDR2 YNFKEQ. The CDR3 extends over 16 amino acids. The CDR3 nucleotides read TGTGCCAGCAGCCAAGACGATGGACAGGGAAGCACTGAAGCTTTCTTT. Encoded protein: CASSQDDGQGSTEAFF.

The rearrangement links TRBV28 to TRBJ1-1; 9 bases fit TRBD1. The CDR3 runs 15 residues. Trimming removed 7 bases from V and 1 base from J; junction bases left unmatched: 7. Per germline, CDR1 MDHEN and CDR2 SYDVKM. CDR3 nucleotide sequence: TGTGCCAGCACCTCAGGGGGACAGGGGAACACTGAAGCTTTCTTT. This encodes CASTSGGQGNTEAFF. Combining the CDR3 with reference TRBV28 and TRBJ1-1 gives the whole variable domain DVKVTQSSRYLVKRTGEKVFLECVQDMDHENMFWYRQDPGLGLRLIYFSYDVKMKEKGDIPEGYSVSREKKERFSLILESASTNQTSMYLCASTSGGQGNTEAFFGQGTRLTVV.

The CDR3 region is CASSISGQPNSPLHF. Written as DNA, the CDR3 is TGTGCCAGTAGTATTTCGGGACAGCCTAATTCACCCCTCCACTTT. The rearrangement links TRBV19 to TRBJ1-6; 7 bases match TRBD1. Germline CDR1 and CDR2: LNHDA and SQIVND (reference sequence). Trimming removed 3 bases from V and 6 bases from J; junction bases left unmatched: 5. This CDR3 contains 15 residues.

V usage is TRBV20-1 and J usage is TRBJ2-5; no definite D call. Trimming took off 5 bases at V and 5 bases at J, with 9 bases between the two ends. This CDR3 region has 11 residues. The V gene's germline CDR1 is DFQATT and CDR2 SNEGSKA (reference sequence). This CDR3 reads CSALWLETQYF. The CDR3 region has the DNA TGCAGTGCTCTGTGGCTGGAGACCCAGTACTTC.

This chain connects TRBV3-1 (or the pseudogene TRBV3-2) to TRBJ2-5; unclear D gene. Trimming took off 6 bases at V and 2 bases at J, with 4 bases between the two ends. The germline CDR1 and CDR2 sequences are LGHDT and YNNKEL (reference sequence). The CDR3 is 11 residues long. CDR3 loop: CASSTQETQYF. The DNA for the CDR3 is TGTGCCAGCAGTACTCAAGAGACCCAGTACTTC.

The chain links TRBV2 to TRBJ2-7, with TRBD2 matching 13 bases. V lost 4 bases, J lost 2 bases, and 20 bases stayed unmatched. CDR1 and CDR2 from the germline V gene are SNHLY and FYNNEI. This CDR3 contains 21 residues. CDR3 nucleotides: TGTGCCAGCAGTGCAGGGGTTACCCGGACTAGCGGGAGCCAAAATACCTACGAGCAGTACTTC. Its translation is CASSAGVTRTSGSQNTYEQYF.

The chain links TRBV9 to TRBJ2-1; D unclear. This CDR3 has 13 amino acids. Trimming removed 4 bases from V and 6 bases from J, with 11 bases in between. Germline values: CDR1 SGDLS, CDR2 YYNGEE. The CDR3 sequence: CASSSGPGNEQFF. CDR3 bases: TGTGCCAGCAGCTCTGGGCCAGGCAATGAGCAGTTCTTC.

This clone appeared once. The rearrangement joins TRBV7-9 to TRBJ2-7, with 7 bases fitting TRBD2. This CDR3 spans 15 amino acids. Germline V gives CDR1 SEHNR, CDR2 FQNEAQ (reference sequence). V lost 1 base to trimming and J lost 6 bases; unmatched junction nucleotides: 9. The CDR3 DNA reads TGTGCCAGCAGCTTAGGCGGGGGTCGGGGCGGCGAGCAGTACTTC. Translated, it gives CASSLGGGRGGEQYF.

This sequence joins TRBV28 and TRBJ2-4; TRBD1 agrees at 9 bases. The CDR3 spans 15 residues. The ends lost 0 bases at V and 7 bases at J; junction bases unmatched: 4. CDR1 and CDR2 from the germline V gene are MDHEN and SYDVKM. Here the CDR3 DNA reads TGTGCCAGCAGTTTATGGGCAGACAGGGGGAACATTCAGTACTTC. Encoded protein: CASSLWADRGNIQYF. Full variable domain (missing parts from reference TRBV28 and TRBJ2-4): DVKVTQSSRYLVKRTGEKVFLECVQDMDHENMFWYRQDPGLGLRLIYFSYDVKMKEKGDIPEGYSVSREKKERFSLILESASTNQTSMYLCASSLWADRGNIQYFGAGTRLSVL.

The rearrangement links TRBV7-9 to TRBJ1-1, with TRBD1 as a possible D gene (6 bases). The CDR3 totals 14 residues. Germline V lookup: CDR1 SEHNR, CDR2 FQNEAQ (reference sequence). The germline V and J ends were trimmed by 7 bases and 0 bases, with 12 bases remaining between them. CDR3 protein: CASTAGALNTEAFF. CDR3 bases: TGTGCCAGCACCGCGGGGGCCTTGAACACTGAAGCTTTCTTT.